What follows is one TCR beta chain and its context. This sample was taken from a study of blood T cell repertoires in COVID-19. Study-level background: The United States, Italy and Spain supplied acute and convalescent COVID-19 samples.

Original processing methods: Amplification of reference gene primers was used by the study to estimate nucleated cell counts. The assay was immunoSEQ multiplex PCR, and TCRdb's table has in-frame clones only and misses some. The V and J calls and clone size are taken from that table; D and trimming were inferred from the DNA. The sample comprises about 480,000 clones, roughly nine tenths of which are singletons, and approximately 0.9% rests with the top ten. Seattle patient enrollment occurred during active infection, with longitudinal follow-up thereafter. This TCR was recovered from a man younger than 35 with COVID-19, enrolled during active disease. The sample comprised peripheral blood.

The CDR3 here is CASSAQRQGRGGYTF. CDR3 nucleotide sequence: TGTGCCAGCAGTGCCCAGAGGCAGGGGAGAGGTGGCTACACCTTC. The gene calls are TRBV2 and TRBJ1-2; D may be TRBD1 (6 bases). Deletions cut 4 bases from V and 7 bases from J, with 19 bases between. The CDR3 sequence is 15 residues long. Looked up from germline, CDR1 is SNHLY and CDR2 is FYNNEI.